The 21 T cell receptor beta chains below were found in one sample sequenced in a study of T cells in narcolepsy. Assay: immunoSEQ multiplex PCR; the TCRdb copy retains only in-frame clones and omits some. Counted here are some 30,000 clones, around three quarters occurring once; the ten biggest clones make up approximately 3.8%. Sample: memory (CD45RA-) CD4+ T cells from blood. The source is a human donor in good health.

The rearrangement links TRBV2 to TRBJ2-4; D call uncertain. This CDR3 has 12 amino acids. The germline V and J ends were trimmed by 3 bases and 6 bases, with 6 bases remaining between them. The germline gives CDR1 SNHLY, CDR2 FYNNEI. CDR3 region: CASSDSINIQYF. As DNA, the CDR3 is TGTGCCAGCAGTGACAGTATAAACATTCAGTACTTC.

This chain joins TRBV4-1 and TRBJ1-1; no definite D call. V gave up 3 bases and J gave up 1 base, with 6 bases separating them. CDR1 and CDR2 (germline): MGHRA, YSYEKL. This CDR3 comprises 13 residues. CDR3 bases: TGCGCCAGCAGCCAGGTACAGAACACTGAAGCTTTCTTT. Its protein product is CASSQVQNTEAFF.

This clone is a singleton in its sample. The chain recombines TRBV7-3 with TRBJ2-2, with D hard to call. This CDR3 comprises 14 residues. Germline CDR1 is SGHTA and CDR2 is FQGTGA. Trimming removed 0 bases from V and 5 bases from J, with 7 bases in between. The CDR3 here is CASSLTSATGELFF. As DNA, the CDR3 is TGTGCCAGCAGCTTAACTTCAGCGACCGGGGAGCTGTTTTTT. Complete variable domain (other parts from reference TRBV7-3 and TRBJ2-2): GAGVSQTPSNKVTEKGKYVELRCDPISGHTALYWYRQSLGQGPEFLIYFQGTGAADDSGLPNDRFFAVRPEGSVSTLKIQRTERGDSAVYLCASSLTSATGELFFGEGSRLTVL.

The chain recombines TRBV7-8 with TRBJ1-5, with unresolved D. V lost 3 bases and J lost 1, with 7 bases in between. The CDR3 extends over 14 amino acids. In germline, CDR1 is SGHVS, CDR2 FQNEAQ. For the CDR3, the DNA is TGTGCCAGCAGCTTGGAGGCGAGCAATCAGCCCCAGCATTTT. This encodes CASSLEASNQPQHF.

The rearrangement uses TRBV5-1 and TRBJ2-7; no clear D gene. This CDR3 has 15 amino acids. Germline CDR1 reads SGHRS; CDR2 reads YFSETQ. Trimming took off 9 bases at V and 1 base at J, with 20 bases between the two ends. The CDR3 protein is CATGHGTVGSYEQYF. The CDR3 bases are TGCGCCACCGGGCATGGCACTGTGGGGTCCTACGAGCAGTACTTC.

The rearrangement joins TRBV2 to TRBJ1-1; D is perhaps TRBD1 (6 bases). The CDR3 consists of 14 residues. The V end was cut by 11 bases, the J end by 0 bases, with 16 bases between. Germline values: CDR1 SNHLY, CDR2 FYNNEI. Here the CDR3 DNA reads TGTGCCGGAAAACGGGACACCTTGAACACTGAAGCTTTCTTT. Translation gives CAGKRDTLNTEAFF.

V and J are TRBV14 and TRBJ2-7; TRBD1 matches at 9 bases. V shed 1 base and J 2 bases; nucleotides not matched to a gene: 3. Germline V lookup: CDR1 SGHDN, CDR2 FVKESK. The CDR3 totals 15 residues. The CDR3 nucleotides are TGTGCCAGCAGCCAAGGGGACAGGGCCGCCTACGAGCAGTACTTC. Translating gives CASSQGDRAAYEQYF.

The V call is TRBV29-1, the J call TRBJ2-2; 8 positions agree with TRBD2. The J segment lost 3 bases and the V segment lost 6 bases, leaving 6 bases of the junction unmatched. The CDR3 runs to 14 residues. Germline loops: CDR1 SQVTM, CDR2 ANQGSEA. CDR3 region: CSVDSGIDTGELFF. The CDR3 DNA reads TGCAGCGTCGATAGCGGGATTGACACCGGGGAGCTGTTTTTT.

The CDR3 DNA reads TGTGCCAGCAGTCCCAGACAGGGATTTTTCGGGGAGCTGTTTTTT. It is translated as CASSPRQGFFGELFF. This chain joins TRBV27 and TRBJ2-2; TRBD1 matches at 7 bases. The CDR3 covers 15 residues. CDR1 is MNHEY and CDR2 is SMNVEV in the germline V gene (reference sequence). Losses at the gene ends were 5 bases for V and 7 bases for J; bases not matched to a gene: 10.

The rearrangement uses TRBV7-2 and TRBJ1-2, with D possibly being TRBD1 (6 bases). There are 15 residues in the CDR3. Between the trimmed V and J ends, which lost 0 bases and 8 bases, there was a span of 16 bases. CDR1 is SGHTA, CDR2 FQGNSA, per germline. In DNA, the CDR3 is TGTGCCAGCAGCTTAGCGCAAGGGGGGGCCTCGGGCTACACCTTC. Its translation is CASSLAQGGASGYTF. Together with reference TRBV7-2 and TRBJ1-2, the CDR3 gives the full variable domain: GAGVSQSPSNKVTEKGKDVELRCDPISGHTALYWYRQSLGQGLEFLIYFQGNSAPDKSGLPSDRFSAERTGGSVSTLTIQRTQQEDSAVYLCASSLAQGGASGYTFGSGTRLTVV.

In this sample, this clone turned up a few times. Germline is not matched at one junction end, which may reflect a read error. The gene calls are TRBV6-1 and TRBJ2-1; tentatively, D is TRBD1 or TRBD2 (5 bases each). The germline CDR1 and CDR2 sequences are MNHNS and SASEGT. CDR3 length: 15 residues. CDR3 amino acids: CASNSGTDAYNEQLF. CDR3 sequence (DNA): TGTGCCAGCAACTCCGGGACGGATGCCTACAATGAGCAGCTCTTC.

CDR3 DNA sequence: TGTGCCAGCAGGTCTGGGAGGGTAGATGAGCAGTTCTTC. It codes for CASRSGRVDEQFF. V is TRBV28 and J is TRBJ2-1; 7 nucleotides agree with TRBD2. CDR1 is MDHEN, CDR2 SYDVKM, per germline. After removal of 6 bases from V and 8 bases from J, the junction contained 7 bases not matched to a gene. The CDR3 runs to 13 residues. The whole variable domain, remainder taken from reference TRBV28 and TRBJ2-1, is DVKVTQSSRYLVKRTGEKVFLECVQDMDHENMFWYRQDPGLGLRLIYFSYDVKMKEKGDIPEGYSVSREKKERFSLILESASTNQTSMYLCASRSGRVDEQFFGPGTRLTVL.

This chain joins TRBV5-4 and TRBJ2-7, with D unresolved. The CDR3 consists of 14 residues. Trimming removed 4 bases at V and 0 bases at J, with 11 bases between. The germline CDR1 and CDR2 sequences are SGHNT and YYREEE (reference sequence). CDR3 loop: CASSARTDSYEQYF. CDR3 bases: TGTGCCAGCAGCGCGCGGACCGACTCCTACGAGCAGTACTTC.

This clone has a handful of counts. V and J are TRBV14 and TRBJ1-1; unclear D gene. The CDR3 has 15 residues. Germline V gene lookup returns CDR1 SGHDN and CDR2 FVKESK. Trimming took off 5 bases at V and 0 bases at J, with 13 bases between the two ends. DNA for the CDR3: TGTGCCAGCAGCGTTCGAGGACTCATGAACACTGAAGCTTTCTTT. It yields the protein CASSVRGLMNTEAFF. The full variable domain, completed using reference TRBV14 and TRBJ1-1, is EAGVTQFPSHSVIEKGQTVTLRCDPISGHDNLYWYRRVMGKEIKFLLHFVKESKQDESGMPNNRFLAERTGGTYSTLKVQPAELEDSGVYFCASSVRGLMNTEAFFGQGTRLTVV.

The gene calls are TRBV18 and TRBJ1-1; possible D gene TRBD1, 5 bases. The V gene lost 4 bases and the J gene lost 3 bases, with 15 bases spanning the gap. CDR1 is KGHSH, CDR2 LQKENI, per germline. The CDR3 is 15 amino acids. As DNA, the CDR3 is TGTGCCAGCTCACGAGGCCAGGGTGGTTACACTGAAGCTTTCTTT. This sequence encodes CASSRGQGGYTEAFF.

This chain connects TRBV30 to TRBJ1-2; no clear D. The germline V gene encodes CDR1 GTSNPN and CDR2 SVGIG (reference sequence). The CDR3 spans 12 residues. V was pared by 0 bases and J by 8 bases, with 10 bases between. CDR3 loop: CAWSVYSLGYTF. CDR3 in DNA: TGTGCCTGGAGTGTATACAGTCTCGGCTACACCTTC.

This chain joins TRBV6-1 and TRBJ2-7; unclear D gene. V dropped 6 bases and J dropped 3 bases, with 9 bases sitting between them. Per the germline V gene, CDR1 is MNHNS and CDR2 is SASEGT. The CDR3 runs to 12 residues. CDR3 DNA sequence: TGTGCCAGCAGCGCCTCTAGCTACGAGCAGTACTTC. Translating it yields CASSASSYEQYF.

This chain links TRBV5-4 with TRBJ2-2; 11 bases fit TRBD1. The V and J ends lost 0 bases and 7 bases, in that order; junction bases with no gene match: 5. Germline loops: CDR1 SGHNT, CDR2 YYREEE (reference sequence). This CDR3 contains 16 residues. The CDR3 DNA follows: TGTGCCAGCAGCTTGGGTGGACAGGGGGCGATCGGGGAGCTGTTTTTT. Protein: CASSLGGQGAIGELFF. The full variable domain, its missing parts supplied by reference TRBV5-4 and TRBJ2-2, is ETGVTQSPTHLIKTRGQQVTLRCSSQSGHNTVSWYQQALGQGPQFIFQYYREEENGRGNFPPRFSGLQFPNYSSELNVNALELDDSALYLCASSLGGQGAIGELFFGEGSRLTVL.

The CDR3 bases are TGTGCCAGTCGCCCCAGGGATAACTATGGCTACACCTTC. This gives the protein CASRPRDNYGYTF. The V call is TRBV19, the J call TRBJ1-2; D perhaps matches TRBD1 (5 bases). The V gene lost 8 bases and the J gene lost 1 base, with 11 bases spanning the gap. The CDR3 extends over 13 amino acids. Germline V lookup: CDR1 LNHDA, CDR2 SQIVND (reference sequence).

The CDR3 DNA follows: TGTGCCAGCTCACCACCGTCACTTTTCGAGACCCAGTACTTC. This encodes CASSPPSLFETQYF. The rearrangement joins TRBV18 to TRBJ2-5; D is uncertain. Germline V gives CDR1 KGHSH, CDR2 LQKENI. V lost 0 bases, J lost 5 bases, and 10 bases lay in between. CDR3 size: 14 residues.

This clone occurred a few times. V and J are TRBV5-1 and TRBJ1-2; D is ambiguous. Germline assignment: CDR1 SGHRS and CDR2 YFSETQ. V was cut by 4 bases and J by 8 bases, with 18 bases left in between. This CDR3 comprises 14 residues. The CDR3 loop is CASSVGGSERGYTF. CDR3 nucleotide sequence: TGCGCCAGCAGCGTTGGCGGCTCCGAGCGGGGCTACACCTTC. The full variable domain, with the rest looked up from reference TRBV5-1 and TRBJ1-2, is KAGVTQTPRYLIKTRGQQVTLSCSPISGHRSVSWYQQTPGQGLQFLFEYFSETQRNKGNFPGRFSGRQFSNSRSEMNVSTLELGDSALYLCASSVGGSERGYTFGSGTRLTVV.